This T cell receptor beta chain emerged from a study of cytomegalovirus exposure and HLA in healthy donors. Points from the study as a whole: In a later analysis, HLA-C alleles had the fewest associated TCRs, DRB1 alleles the most. Some V segments, including TRBV6-2 and TRBV6-3, were excluded as indistinguishable.

A multiplex PCR was run with 60 Vbeta primers and 13 Jbeta primers. Profiling relied on immunoSEQ multiplex PCR, and the TCRdb table lists in-frame clones only, not all of them. The repertoire consists of nearly 200,000 clones, with 65% to 85% occurring once and the leading ten covering roughly 0.095%. Remarks on this clone: Its antigen is as yet unknown.

Germline lookup yields CDR1 SGHRS and CDR2 YFSETQ. Trimming at V came to 2 bases and at J to 4 bases, leaving 9 bases not matched to a gene. This CDR3 spans 16 amino acids. The clonotype was recovered from a boy younger than 10 in good health and CMV-seronegative. Sequencing was done on a sample of PBMCs. This chain uses TRBV5-1 with TRBJ2-5; 9 bases line up with TRBD2. CDR3 sequence (DNA): TGCGCCAGCAGCTTAGTGGGTAGCGGGGGTATAGAGACCCAGTACTTC. Amino acids: CASSLVGSGGIETQYF.